The 6 T cell receptor beta chains below all came from one sample that was sequenced in a study of blood T cell repertoires in COVID-19. The data were produced by immunoSEQ multiplex PCR, yet TCRdb's version contains in-frame clones alone and is incomplete. Seen here are 95,000 to 100,000 clones, more than 80% observed once, and the top ten hold roughly 22%. Sequenced input: peripheral blood. Source of these receptors: a human donor in a cohort sampled during active COVID-19.

The J gene is TRBJ2-1, the V gene TRBV2; 8 bases match TRBD2. V shed 3 bases, J shed 7 bases, and the junction held 14 bases outside the gene matches. This CDR3 is 17 amino acids long. The germline V gene encodes CDR1 SNHLY and CDR2 FYNNEI. This CDR3 is CASSESLAGLNVNEQFF. In nucleotides, the CDR3 is TGTGCCAGCAGTGAGTCTCTAGCGGGCCTAAATGTAAATGAGCAGTTCTTC.

The gene calls are TRBV7-2 and TRBJ1-1, with D maybe TRBD1 (5 bases). V lost 1 base and J 1 base, leaving 7 bases between the germline ends. Germline V gene lookup returns CDR1 SGHTA and CDR2 FQGNSA. This CDR3 contains 14 residues. CDR3 DNA: TGTGCCAGCAGCTTAGTACAGGCGAACACTGAAGCTTTCTTT. It yields the protein CASSLVQANTEAFF.

This clone is a singleton in its sample. The chain joins TRBV11-1 to TRBJ2-7; tentative D call: TRBD1 (6 bases). The CDR3 contains 14 residues. Looked up from germline, CDR1 is SGHAT and CDR2 is FQDESV (reference sequence). The V end was cut by 1 base, the J end by 2 bases, with 9 bases between. CDR3 protein: CASSLVRTAYEQYF. The DNA for the CDR3 is TGTGCCAGCAGCTTAGTCCGGACAGCCTACGAGCAGTACTTC.

The chain employs TRBV3-1 (or the pseudogene TRBV3-2) and TRBJ1-1; D gene uncertain. V shed 4 bases and J shed 3 bases, with 15 bases lying between them. The CDR3 spans 15 residues. The germline CDR1 and CDR2 sequences are LGHDT and YNNKEL (reference sequence). The CDR3 here is CASSPASRRDTEAFF. Here the CDR3 DNA reads TGTGCCAGCAGCCCCGCATCAAGGAGGGACACTGAAGCTTTCTTT.

This clone was recorded a few times. This chain links TRBV7-8 with TRBJ2-3, with TRBD1 matching 10 bases. Per the germline V gene, CDR1 is SGHVS and CDR2 is FQNEAQ. Losses at the gene ends were 2 bases for V and 4 bases for J; bases not matched to a gene: 3. CDR3 size: 15 residues. In DNA form, the CDR3 reads TGTGCCAGCAGCTTACGGACAGGGGGAGCAGATACGCAGTATTTT. This translates into CASSLRTGGADTQYF. Full variable domain (remainder filled in from reference TRBV7-8 and TRBJ2-3): GAGVSQSPRYKVAKRGQDVALRCDPISGHVSLFWYQQALGQGPEFLTYFQNEAQLDKSGLPSDRFFAERPEGSVSTLKIQRTQQEDSAVYLCASSLRTGGADTQYFGPGTRLTVL.

The genes are TRBV3-1 (or the pseudogene TRBV3-2) and TRBJ1-5, with a possible D match to TRBD1 (5 bases). Trimming took off 1 base at V and 1 base at J, with 5 bases between the two ends. This CDR3 contains 14 residues. Germline lookup yields CDR1 LGHDT and CDR2 YNNKEL (reference sequence). As DNA, the CDR3 is TGTGCCAGCAGCCAAGGACAGAGCAATCAGCCCCAGCATTTT. Its translation is CASSQGQSNQPQHF.